This TCR beta chain was observed in a study of technical replicates of blood from a handful of donors. Clones were sequenced by immunoSEQ multiplex PCR, and TCRdb holds only the in-frame ones, with some missing. The data show some 91,000 clones, approximately 94% seen once. The origin of this receptor is a human donor in good health. The specimen was T cells isolated from PBMCs.

The CDR3 here is CASSQDWGQAQGTEAFF. The CDR3 nucleotides are TGTGCCAGCAGCCAAGATTGGGGACAGGCGCAGGGTACTGAAGCTTTCTTT. The V gene is TRBV14, the J gene TRBJ1-1; 8 nucleotides agree with TRBD1. V lost 0 bases and J lost 5; bases outside the gene matches: 11. This CDR3 is built from 17 residues. CDR1 and CDR2 (germline): SGHDN, FVKESK. Complete variable domain (other parts from reference TRBV14 and TRBJ1-1): EAGVTQFPSHSVIEKGQTVTLRCDPISGHDNLYWYRRVMGKEIKFLLHFVKESKQDESGMPNNRFLAERTGGTYSTLKVQPAELEDSGVYFCASSQDWGQAQGTEAFFGQGTRLTVV.